This is a list of T cell receptor beta chains from one sample in a study of blood T cell repertoires in COVID-19. The table came from immunoSEQ multiplex PCR; TCRdb's copy has only in-frame clones and leaves some out. Of around 180,000 clones in the sample, around 87% were seen once. Sequencing was performed on peripheral blood. These receptors were taken from a man aged 35-49 years with active or convalescent COVID-19. Both conserved end residues are part of each CDR3. A D gene is named only where the DNA matches it firmly. For some rows the clone size is stated as once, few or many, or as a class when expanded; others skip it.

CDR3: CASSPAGGGNQPQHF
DNA: TGTGCCAGCAGCCCAGCGGGTGGAGGGAATCAGCCCCAGCATTTT
D: -
J: TRBJ1-5
size: -
V: TRBV7-2

CDR3: CASSSIEGTTNQPQHF
DNA: TGTGCCAGCAGCTCAATAGAAGGGACAACCAATCAGCCCCAGCATTTT
D: -
J: TRBJ1-5
size: -
V: TRBV7-8

CDR3: CASSMWGNLNTEAFF
DNA: TGTGCCAGTAGTATGTGGGGCAATTTGAACACTGAAGCTTTCTTT
D: -
J: TRBJ1-1
size: once
V: TRBV19

CDR3: CASSQVGTGVLTEAFF
DNA: TGTGCCAGCAGCCAAGTCGGGACAGGAGTCCTCACTGAAGCTTTCTTT
D: TRBD1
J: TRBJ1-1
size: -
V: TRBV14

CDR3: CSVEDRENYYGYTF
DNA: TGCAGCGTCGAGGACAGGGAGAATTACTATGGCTACACCTTC
D: TRBD1
J: TRBJ1-2
size: once
V: TRBV29-1

CDR3: CASSLTGGPAGELFF
DNA: TGTGCCAGCAGCTTAACGGGGGGGCCCGCTGGGGAGCTGTTTTTT
D: TRBD2
J: TRBJ2-2
size: -
V: TRBV13

CDR3: CASSPRAGQGVYEQYF
DNA: TGTGCCAGCAGCCCCCGGGCCGGACAGGGAGTCTACGAGCAGTACTTC
D: TRBD1
J: TRBJ2-7
size: -
V: TRBV7-2

CDR3: CASSAGTATNEKLFF
DNA: TGCGCCAGCAGCGCGGGGACAGCAACTAATGAAAAACTGTTTTTT
D: TRBD1
J: TRBJ1-4
size: -
V: TRBV5-1

CDR3: CASSLRTGPGQPQHF
DNA: TGTGCCAGCAGCCTTAGGACAGGTCCAGGGCAGCCCCAGCATTTT
D: TRBD1
J: TRBJ1-5
size: -
V: TRBV6-5

CDR3: CASSWGLAGSTDTQYF
DNA: TGTGCCAGCAGCTGGGGACTAGCGGGGAGCACAGATACGCAGTATTTT
D: TRBD2
J: TRBJ2-3
size: -
V: TRBV3-1/TRBV3-2

CDR3: CASSQTLRQVYSNQPQHF
DNA: TGCGCCAGCAGCCAAACCCTTCGACAGGTGTATAGCAATCAGCCCCAGCATTTT
D: -
J: TRBJ1-5
size: -
V: TRBV4-1

CDR3: CASSGDRVHEQYF
DNA: TGCGCCAGCAGTGGGGACAGGGTCCACGAGCAGTACTTC
D: TRBD1
J: TRBJ2-7
size: -
V: TRBV10-2

CDR3: CAWDPGTGLIGYTF
DNA: TGTGCCTGGGACCCCGGGACAGGGTTAATCGGCTACACCTTC
D: TRBD1
J: TRBJ1-2
size: -
V: TRBV30

CDR3: CASSLREGVVETQYF
DNA: TGTGCCAGCAGTCTACGGGAGGGGGTTGTGGAGACCCAGTACTTC
D: TRBD2
J: TRBJ2-5
size: -
V: TRBV7-8

CDR3: CASSPPGSYEQYF
DNA: TGTGCCAGCAGCCCCCCCGGGTCCTACGAGCAGTACTTC
D: -
J: TRBJ2-7
size: -
V: TRBV27

CDR3: CASSPEGRETQYF
DNA: TGTGCCAGCAGCCCTGAGGGAAGGGAGACCCAGTACTTC
D: -
J: TRBJ2-5
size: -
V: TRBV7-9

CDR3: CASSFTEEGYTF
DNA: TGTGCCAGCAGTTTCACGGAGGAGGGCTACACCTTC
D: -
J: TRBJ1-2
size: -
V: TRBV12-3/TRBV12-4

CDR3: CASSFSTESSYEQYF
DNA: TGTGCCAGCAGTTTTTCGACGGAGAGCTCCTACGAGCAGTACTTC
D: -
J: TRBJ2-7
size: once
V: TRBV28

CDR3: CASSPSVRGRFSGNTIYF
DNA: TGTGCCAGCTCACCTTCGGTCAGGGGGCGATTCTCTGGAAACACCATATATTTT
D: TRBD1
J: TRBJ1-3
size: few
V: TRBV18

CDR3: CSALDRATSYEQYF
DNA: TGCAGCGCGCTGGACAGGGCAACCTCCTACGAGCAGTACTTC
D: TRBD1
J: TRBJ2-7
size: -
V: TRBV29-1

CDR3: CASSEASTDTQYF
DNA: TGTGCCAGCAGTGAGGCCAGCACAGATACGCAGTATTTT
D: -
J: TRBJ2-3
size: few
V: TRBV6-4

CDR3: CASSPSGGEEGYTF
DNA: TGTGCCAGCAGCCCTTCTGGGGGGGAGGAGGGCTACACCTTC
D: -
J: TRBJ1-2
size: -
V: TRBV7-9

CDR3: CASSLAHGAGANVLTF
DNA: TGCGCCAGCAGCTTGGCCCACGGGGCTGGGGCCAACGTCCTGACTTTC
D: -
J: TRBJ2-6
size: -
V: TRBV5-1

CDR3: CASSALRRRSNQPQHF
DNA: TGTGCCAGCAGTGCCCTCCGAAGGAGGAGCAATCAGCCCCAGCATTTT
D: -
J: TRBJ1-5
size: -
V: TRBV2

CDR3: CASSVGQGAQNEQFF
DNA: TGTGCCAGCAGCGTAGGGCAGGGGGCCCAAAATGAGCAGTTCTTC
D: TRBD1
J: TRBJ2-1
size: -
V: TRBV9

CDR3: CASSPVLGGRGYTF
DNA: TGTGCCAGCAGCCCGGTTTTAGGAGGGAGAGGCTACACCTTC
D: -
J: TRBJ1-2
size: few
V: TRBV28

CDR3: CASSGQDSPLHF
DNA: TGTGCCAGCAGCGGCCAAGATTCACCCCTCCACTTT
D: -
J: TRBJ1-6
size: -
V: TRBV5-4

CDR3: CASSPGQLYNEQFF
DNA: TGTGCCAGCAGCCCGGGACAGTTGTACAATGAGCAGTTCTTC
D: TRBD1
J: TRBJ2-1
size: -
V: TRBV11-2

CDR3: CASSQAREAFF
DNA: TGTGCCAGCAGCCAAGCTCGGGAAGCTTTCTTT
D: -
J: TRBJ1-1
size: -
V: TRBV3-1/TRBV3-2

CDR3: CAWNQDNQPQHF
DNA: TGTGCCTGGAACCAGGACAATCAGCCCCAGCATTTT
D: -
J: TRBJ1-5
size: -
V: TRBV30

CDR3: CASSQVRASGGYEQYF
DNA: TGTGCCAGCAGCCAGGTCCGGGCCTCCGGAGGGTACGAGCAGTACTTC
D: -
J: TRBJ2-7
size: once
V: TRBV3-1/TRBV3-2

CDR3: CASSLDPGGIGYTF
DNA: TGTGCCAGCAGCCTGGACCCCGGGGGTATTGGCTACACCTTC
D: -
J: TRBJ1-2
size: -
V: TRBV5-6

CDR3: CASTQQKNTEAFF
DNA: TGTGCCAGCACCCAACAGAAGAACACTGAAGCTTTCTTT
D: -
J: TRBJ1-1
size: -
V: TRBV2

CDR3: CASSDLPGQAYVDPHF
DNA: TGTGCCAGCAGCGATCTCCCGGGACAGGCCTACGTCGATCCGCACTTC
D: TRBD1
J: TRBJ2-7
size: -
V: TRBV11-2

CDR3: CASRDPGTGGGGSYNEQFF
DNA: TGTGCCAGCAGGGACCCCGGGACAGGGGGAGGAGGCTCCTACAATGAGCAGTTCTTC
D: TRBD1
J: TRBJ2-1
size: -
V: TRBV27

CDR3: CASSQVGYRGPLVNTEAFF
DNA: TGCGCCAGCAGCCAAGTGGGTTATAGGGGTCCCCTGGTCAACACTGAAGCTTTCTTT
D: -
J: TRBJ1-1
size: -
V: TRBV4-1

CDR3: CASSRTRGVTGYNSLPHNEQFF
DNA: TGCGCCAGCAGCCGAACCCGAGGGGTGACAGGGTATAATTCCCTTCCTCACAATGAGCAGTTCTTC
D: TRBD1
J: TRBJ2-1
size: -
V: TRBV4-3

CDR3: CASSQLGGLANVLTF
DNA: TGTGCCAGCAGCCAATTGGGGGGTCTGGCCAACGTCCTGACTTTC
D: -
J: TRBJ2-6
size: -
V: TRBV14

CDR3: CASSLVTSSYNEQFF
DNA: TGCGCCAGCAGCTTGGTCACTAGCTCCTACAATGAGCAGTTCTTC
D: -
J: TRBJ2-1
size: -
V: TRBV5-1

CDR3: CASSPGLAYTGELFF
DNA: TGTGCCAGCAGCCCGGGACTAGCTTACACCGGGGAGCTGTTTTTT
D: TRBD2
J: TRBJ2-2
size: once
V: TRBV11-1

CDR3: CASSLGDSSYTDTQYF
DNA: TGTGCCAGCAGCTTGGGGGACAGCAGTTACACAGATACGCAGTATTTT
D: TRBD1
J: TRBJ2-3
size: -
V: TRBV5-4

CDR3: CASSTAGQGDQPQHF
DNA: TGTGCCAGCAGCACGGCCGGACAGGGGGATCAGCCCCAGCATTTT
D: -
J: TRBJ1-5
size: -
V: TRBV21-1

CDR3: CASSYRGNNQPQHF
DNA: TGTGCCAGCAGTTACAGGGGCAACAATCAGCCCCAGCATTTT
D: -
J: TRBJ1-5
size: -
V: TRBV6-5

CDR3: CASSPWGDQPQHF
DNA: TGTGCCAGCAGTCCCTGGGGGGATCAGCCCCAGCATTTT
D: -
J: TRBJ1-5
size: -
V: TRBV27

CDR3: CASSLGQGDRAFF
DNA: TGTGCCAGCAGCTTGGGACAGGGGGATCGAGCTTTCTTT
D: TRBD1
J: TRBJ1-1
size: -
V: TRBV7-9

CDR3: CASSLGAGAGTDTQYF
DNA: TGTGCCAGCAGCTTAGGAGCGGGGGCCGGCACAGATACGCAGTATTTT
D: TRBD2
J: TRBJ2-3
size: -
V: TRBV7-3

CDR3: CASSPDRGPNQPQHF
DNA: TGTGCCAGTAGCCCGGACAGGGGACCGAATCAGCCCCAGCATTTT
D: TRBD1
J: TRBJ1-5
size: -
V: TRBV19

CDR3: CSIATNEKLFF
DNA: TGCAGTATCGCAACTAATGAAAAACTGTTTTTT
D: -
J: TRBJ1-4
size: -
V: TRBV20-1

CDR3: CASSLSSPVYGYTF
DNA: TGTGCCAGCAGCTTAAGTAGTCCGGTTTATGGCTACACCTTC
D: -
J: TRBJ1-2
size: -
V: TRBV7-2

CDR3: CASSQELTSGLTGELFF
DNA: TGCGCCAGCAGCCAAGAACTGACTAGCGGTCTCACCGGGGAGCTGTTTTTT
D: TRBD2
J: TRBJ2-2
size: -
V: TRBV4-1

CDR3: CASSRDRGWGNTIYF
DNA: TGTGCCAGCAGTAGAGACAGGGGTTGGGGAAACACCATATATTTT
D: TRBD1
J: TRBJ1-3
size: -
V: TRBV28

CDR3: CASRIRDRGEKLFF
DNA: TGTGCCAGCAGGATCCGGGACAGGGGTGAAAAACTGTTTTTT
D: TRBD1
J: TRBJ1-4
size: -
V: TRBV6-5